Below, 29 T cell receptor beta chains from the same sample are listed, as sequenced in a study of blood T cell repertoires in COVID-19 (dated by TCRdb to the early 2020s). Receptors were amplified or captured by the immunoSEQ multiplex PCR assay. TCRdb obtained this table from immuneACCESS and retained in-frame rearrangements with V and J assigned. These tables miss some clones; where compared with another copy, unresolved V genes account for less than half of the shortfall, and the remainder is unexplained. This sample comprises some 79,000 clones, 75% to 90% of them detected only once. The ten largest clones represent about 15% of the sample. The specimen sequenced was peripheral blood. Receptors were obtained from a man aged 65 to 79 with active or convalescent COVID-19.

The J gene is TRBJ2-3, the V gene TRBV21-1; the listed D gene, TRBD1, was not tested against the DNA. TRBV21-1 is a pseudogene locus. The CDR3 contains 16 residues. The CDR3 DNA follows: TGTGCCAGCAGCAATGGGGCAGGACAGAGCACAGATACGCAGTATTTT. This encodes CASSNGAGQSTDTQYF.

J is TRBJ1-5 and V is TRBV6-5, with 8 positions matching TRBD1. Trimming took 4 bases from V and 1 from J; bases not matched to a gene: 3. CDR3 length equals 15 residues. The germline V gene has CDR1 MNHEY and CDR2 SVGAGI. The CDR3 here is CASSSRQGSNQPQHF. For the CDR3, the DNA is TGTGCCAGCAGTTCAAGACAGGGGAGCAATCAGCCCCAGCATTTT.

The chain joins TRBV5-5 to TRBJ2-6; D is perhaps TRBD2 (7 bases). Looked up from germline, CDR1 is SGHKS and CDR2 is YYEKEE (reference sequence). CDR3 size: 17 residues. V was trimmed by 4 bases and J by 0 bases, leaving 14 bases between them. CDR3 amino acids: CASSPGGSSSGANVLTF. As DNA, the CDR3 is TGTGCCAGCAGCCCGGGGGGCAGCAGCTCTGGGGCCAACGTCCTGACTTTC. Full variable domain (remainder filled in from reference TRBV5-5 and TRBJ2-6): DAGVTQSPTHLIKTRGQQVTLRCSPISGHKSVSWYQQVLGQGPQFIFQYYEKEERGRGNFPDRFSARQFPNYSSELNVNALLLGDSALYLCASSPGGSSSGANVLTFGAGSRLTVL.

The rearrangement links TRBV3-1 (or the pseudogene TRBV3-2) to TRBJ1-1, with a weak D call TRBD1 (6 bases). The CDR3 has 15 amino acids. Germline CDR1 and CDR2: LGHDT and YNNKEL (reference sequence). V lost 1 base to trimming and J lost 0 bases, with 9 bases between them. The chain's CDR3 is CASSQGTAMNTEAFF. The CDR3 bases are TGTGCCAGCAGCCAAGGGACAGCTATGAACACTGAAGCTTTCTTT.

The V call is TRBV6-5, the J call TRBJ2-2; TRBD1 matches at 7 bases. The V and J ends lost 6 bases and 5 bases, in that order; junction bases with no gene match: 6. Germline CDR1 MNHEY, CDR2 SVGAGI. The CDR3 consists of 14 residues. In DNA form, the CDR3 reads TGTGCCAGCAGGAAGACAGGGTTGACCGGGGAGCTGTTTTTT. Amino acids: CASRKTGLTGELFF.

The V and J genes are TRBV3-1 (or the pseudogene TRBV3-2) and TRBJ2-7, with 7 bases fitting TRBD1. Germline V gene data show CDR1 as LGHDT and CDR2 as YNNKEL (reference sequence). The CDR3 totals 14 residues. Trimming took 1 base from V and 5 from J; bases not matched to a gene: 5. CDR3 DNA: TGTGCCAGCAGCCAAGCGACAGGGAATAACGAGCAGTACTTC. Protein sequence: CASSQATGNNEQYF.

The chain couples TRBV14 to TRBJ2-1, with D unclear. This CDR3 comprises 16 residues. Germline V gene data show CDR1 as SGHDN and CDR2 as FVKESK. The ends were cut back, 1 base at V and 0 bases at J, with 10 bases in the middle. The chain's CDR3 is CASSQVRRSSYNEQFF. In nucleotides, the CDR3 is TGTGCCAGCAGCCAAGTAAGGAGAAGCTCCTACAATGAGCAGTTCTTC.

This rearrangement joins TRBV18 to TRBJ1-1, with D possibly TRBD1 on 5 matching bases. Between the trimmed V and J ends, which lost 6 bases and 7 bases, there was a span of 15 bases. The germline V gene has CDR1 KGHSH and CDR2 LQKENI. This CDR3 is built from 13 residues. The CDR3 protein is CASSPSRENEAFF. The CDR3 region has the DNA TGTGCCAGCTCCCCCTCCAGGGAAAATGAAGCTTTCTTT.

V usage is TRBV28 and J usage is TRBJ1-5; the D is unclear. The CDR3 loop spans 13 amino acids. Between the trimmed V and J ends, which lost 10 bases and 0 bases, there was a span of 10 bases. CDR1 and CDR2 (germline): MDHEN, SYDVKM. The CDR3 spells CATTTNSNQPQHF. CDR3 nucleotides: TGTGCCACCACAACGAATAGCAATCAGCCCCAGCATTTT.

This chain links TRBV18 with TRBJ1-2; 8 bases fit TRBD1. V lost 3 bases, J lost 6 bases, and 3 bases stayed unmatched. CDR1 and CDR2 from the germline V gene are KGHSH and LQKENI. This CDR3 spans 13 amino acids. CDR3 residues: CASSPPGQDGYTF. The DNA of the CDR3 is TGTGCCAGCTCACCCCCGGGACAGGATGGCTACACCTTC. The variable domain in full, with the rest retrieved from reference TRBV18 and TRBJ1-2, is NAGVMQNPRHLVRRRGQEARLRCSPMKGHSHVYWYRQLPEEGLKFMVYLQKENIIDESGMPKERFSAEFPKEGPSILRIQQVVRGDSAAYFCASSPPGQDGYTFGSGTRLTVV.

J is TRBJ2-3 and V is TRBV24-1, with a weak D call TRBD2 (5 bases). From germline, CDR1 is KGHDR and CDR2 SFDVKD. There are 13 residues in the CDR3. V gave up 2 bases and J gave up 7 bases, with 9 bases separating them. Written as DNA, the CDR3 is TGTGCCACCAGTGATTCGAGGGTTTATACGCAGTATTTT. As protein: CATSDSRVYTQYF.

The chain uses TRBV9 and TRBJ2-7; no clear D. This CDR3 has 14 residues. Germline V CDR1 and CDR2: SGDLS, YYNGEE. V gave up 1 base and J gave up 4 bases, with 12 bases separating them. CDR3 residues: CASSVSPNPYEQYF. The CDR3 DNA sequence: TGTGCCAGCAGCGTAAGCCCGAACCCGTACGAGCAGTACTTC.

This clone was seen just once. DNA of the CDR3: TGTGCCAGCAGGGACACCCTCAAAGCTTTCTTT. This sequence encodes CASRDTLKAFF. The chain couples TRBV27 to TRBJ1-1; possible D gene TRBD1, 5 bases. The CDR3 length is 11 residues. Germline V gene data show CDR1 as MNHEY and CDR2 as SMNVEV (reference sequence). The V end was cut by 6 bases, the J end by 9 bases, with 11 bases between.

This chain links TRBV30 with TRBJ1-1; D unclear. The germline V gene has CDR1 GTSNPN and CDR2 SVGIG (reference sequence). The ends were cut back, 8 bases at V and 10 bases at J, with 20 bases in the middle. CDR3 length equals 12 residues. The CDR3 coding sequence is TGTGCCAGCGACCGTCAGACCAGCGTAGCTTTCTTT. Protein product: CASDRQTSVAFF.

V and J are TRBV7-6 and TRBJ1-2; no clear D gene. Germline V CDR1 and CDR2: SGHVS, FNYEAQ. V gave up 3 bases and J gave up 0 bases, with 17 bases separating them. This CDR3 is built from 17 residues. DNA for the CDR3: TGTGCCAGCAGCTTTCAACAGAGCTTGGGAGCTAACTATGGCTACACCTTC. Its translation: CASSFQQSLGANYGYTF.

The chain employs TRBV29-1 and TRBJ2-1; 8 bases are shared with TRBD2. The CDR3 runs 14 residues. The V segment lost 5 bases and the J segment 6 bases; nucleotides outside the gene matches: 9. The germline CDR1 and CDR2 sequences are SQVTM and ANQGSEA. CDR3 sequence: CSVSSGPPLNEQFF. Here the CDR3 DNA reads TGCAGCGTTTCTAGCGGGCCGCCCCTCAATGAGCAGTTCTTC.

V gene TRBV5-1 combines with J gene TRBJ2-7; 7 nucleotides agree with TRBD2. V lost 4 bases and J lost 1; bases outside the gene matches: 8. The germline gives CDR1 SGHRS, CDR2 YFSETQ. There are 15 residues in the CDR3. As DNA, the CDR3 is TGCGCCAGCAGCATAGCGGGTCCCGTTTCCTACGAGCAGTACTTC. This sequence encodes CASSIAGPVSYEQYF. Full variable domain (outside the CDR3, taken from reference TRBV5-1 and TRBJ2-7): KAGVTQTPRYLIKTRGQQVTLSCSPISGHRSVSWYQQTPGQGLQFLFEYFSETQRNKGNFPGRFSGRQFSNSRSEMNVSTLELGDSALYLCASSIAGPVSYEQYFGPGTRLTVT.

The V call is TRBV28, the J call TRBJ1-6, with 7 bases lining up with TRBD1. This CDR3 region has 16 residues. Germline CDR1 MDHEN, CDR2 SYDVKM. The ends lost 5 bases at V and 4 bases at J; junction bases unmatched: 8. Written as DNA, the CDR3 is TGTGCCAGCAGTACTGGGGGCAGGGGGTATAATTCACCCCTCCACTTT. Residues: CASSTGGRGYNSPLHF.

V is TRBV19 and J is TRBJ1-2; D unclear. Germline lookup yields CDR1 LNHDA and CDR2 SQIVND (reference sequence). The CDR3 totals 14 residues. Trimming removed 6 bases at V and 4 bases at J, with 15 bases between. CDR3 bases: TGTGCCAGTAGCCCCCCCATAATCGGCTATGGCTACACCTTC. This encodes CASSPPIIGYGYTF.

This clone was counted once. The rearrangement links TRBV24-1 to TRBJ2-3, with 11 bases that match TRBD2. Germline-derived CDR1 and CDR2 are KGHDR and SFDVKD. CDR3 length: 18 residues. With V trimmed by 3 bases and J by 5 bases, 12 bases remained unmatched. The CDR3 coding sequence is TGTGCCACCAGTGATCCGATCCAAGGGACTAGCGGTCGAGATACGCAGTATTTT. It is translated as CATSDPIQGTSGRDTQYF.

The chain couples TRBV28 to TRBJ2-7, with D possibly being TRBD1 (6 bases). CDR3 length: 18 amino acids. The germline V gene has CDR1 MDHEN and CDR2 SYDVKM. Deletions cut 1 base from V and 2 bases from J, with 21 bases between. The chain's CDR3 is CASSLLWGGRGGTYEQYF. For the CDR3, the DNA is TGTGCCAGCAGTTTATTATGGGGCGGGCGAGGGGGAACCTACGAGCAGTACTTC. The complete variable domain, with remaining parts taken from reference TRBV28 and TRBJ2-7, reads DVKVTQSSRYLVKRTGEKVFLECVQDMDHENMFWYRQDPGLGLRLIYFSYDVKMKEKGDIPEGYSVSREKKERFSLILESASTNQTSMYLCASSLLWGGRGGTYEQYFGPGTRLTVT.

V and J are TRBV4-1 and TRBJ1-3; D not resolved. CDR1 MGHRA and CDR2 YSYEKL come from the germline V gene. The CDR3 contains 14 residues. Trimming took 1 base from V and 1 from J, leaving 5 bases between them. This CDR3 reads CASSQVRSGNTIYF. CDR3 nucleotide sequence: TGCGCCAGCAGCCAAGTCCGTTCTGGAAACACCATATATTTT.

The CDR3 DNA reads TGTGCCAGTAGTATTAGTCGACAGGGAAACGGCTACACCTTC. This codes for CASSISRQGNGYTF. The chain is built from TRBV19 and TRBJ1-2; 7 bases align to TRBD1. Germline trimming cut 3 bases from V and 8 bases from J; bases unmatched to any gene: 9. The CDR3 runs to 14 residues. Germline V lookup: CDR1 LNHDA, CDR2 SQIVND (reference sequence). Using reference TRBV19 and TRBJ1-2 for the parts outside the CDR3, the full variable domain is DGGITQSPKYLFRKEGQNVTLSCEQNLNHDAMYWYRQDPGQGLRLIYYSQIVNDFQKGDIAEGYSVSREKKESFPLTVTSAQKNPTAFYLCASSISRQGNGYTFGSGTRLTVV.

The chain joins TRBV5-1 to TRBJ2-7; D might be TRBD2 (6 bases). Trimming cost V 0 bases and J 2 bases, with 24 bases left between them. The CDR3 spans 19 residues. Germline CDR1 is SGHRS and CDR2 is YFSETQ. The CDR3 reads CASSLGGEGLALKTYEQYF. The CDR3 nucleotides read TGCGCCAGCAGCTTGGGGGGAGAGGGACTGGCACTAAAGACCTACGAGCAGTACTTC.

The chain recombines TRBV6-5 with TRBJ1-6, with 9 positions matching TRBD1. The V and J ends lost 7 bases and 7 bases, in that order; junction bases with no gene match: 2. The CDR3 covers 13 residues. From germline, CDR1 is MNHEY and CDR2 SVGAGI. The CDR3 loop is CASKGQGNSPLHF. The CDR3 DNA sequence: TGTGCCAGCAAAGGACAGGGGAATTCACCCCTCCACTTT.

The V gene is TRBV4-1, the J gene TRBJ2-2; TRBD1 agrees at 10 bases. This CDR3 is built from 16 residues. CDR1 and CDR2 from the germline V gene are MGHRA and YSYEKL. V lost 4 bases and J lost 1; bases outside the gene matches: 3. CDR3 DNA: TGCGCCAGCAGCCCCAGGGACAGGGGGAACACCGGGGAGCTGTTTTTT. Residues: CASSPRDRGNTGELFF.

The chain carries TRBV14 and TRBJ1-1; D is unclear. This CDR3 is 15 amino acids long. The ends were cut back, 1 base at V and 4 bases at J, with 13 bases in the middle. Germline CDR1 SGHDN, CDR2 FVKESK. The CDR3 DNA is TGTGCCAGCAGCCAAGCGGGGTCACCGGGCACTGAAGCTTTCTTT. Translating gives CASSQAGSPGTEAFF.

This chain uses TRBV29-1 with TRBJ2-1; 9 bases align to TRBD2. The trim removed 6 bases at V and 12 bases at J, leaving 12 bases unmatched. Germline V gives CDR1 SQVTM, CDR2 ANQGSEA. The CDR3 has 13 amino acids. The CDR3 spells CSVPDRSGRLQFF. In nucleotides, the CDR3 is TGCAGCGTCCCAGACAGGAGCGGGAGGCTGCAGTTCTTC.

The V gene is TRBV5-1, the J gene TRBJ1-1, with D perhaps matching TRBD1 (5 bases). The V and J ends lost 3 bases and 5 bases respectively, with 14 bases between them. CDR3 length: 14 amino acids. Germline V CDR1 and CDR2: SGHRS, YFSETQ. The CDR3 loop reads CASSYTGQGTEAFF. CDR3 DNA sequence: TGCGCCAGCAGCTATACTGGGCAGGGTACTGAAGCTTTCTTT.